A single sample gave rise to the 20 T cell receptor beta chains below, sequenced in a study of molecular identifiers for immune sequencing clone quantification. TCRdb itself ran the PCR reads through MiXCR, one entry per CDR3 protein. This table has 460,000 or so distinct CDR3 sequences, over 20% appearing once. The sequenced material came from naive CD8+ T cells from blood, with Jurkat cell RNA spiked in. Subset described: FACS-sorted CD8+CD4-CCR7+CD45RA+ naive T cells. These receptors were obtained from a human donor in good health. Some libraries in this study had Jurkat cell RNA spiked in.

Details on this clonotype: A much larger clone is a single base away; this may be a read error. V gene TRBV13 combines with J gene TRBJ1-4; D remains unclear. The germline V gene encodes CDR1 PRHDT and CDR2 FYEKMQ (reference sequence). The CDR3 is 13 residues long. The CDR3 coding sequence is TGTGCCAGCAGCCTCCGACCGGTAGAAAGACTGTTTTTT. Its protein product is CASSLRPVERLFF.

This clonotype was recorded once. V gene TRBV7-9 combines with J gene TRBJ2-7; D gene uncertain. CDR1 is SEHNR and CDR2 is FQNEAQ in the germline V gene (reference sequence). V lost 0 bases and J 6 bases, leaving 9 bases between the germline ends. The CDR3 contains 13 residues. The CDR3 DNA follows: TGTGCCAGCAGCTTAGCAATAGAAGGCGAGCAGTACTTC. Amino acids: CASSLAIEGEQYF.

This clonotype has a count of ten or more. The chain is built from TRBV28 and TRBJ2-3; 15 bases agree with TRBD2. In germline, CDR1 is MDHEN, CDR2 SYDVKM. The CDR3 extends over 17 amino acids. Trimming took 3 bases from V and 3 from J; bases not matched to a gene: 4. The CDR3 region has the DNA TGTGCCAGCAGTTTCGGACTAGCGGGAGGGCCTACAGATACGCAGTATTTT. It translates to CASSFGLAGGPTDTQYF.

Note on this clonotype: Compared with germline, one end of the junction differs, possibly owing to a read error. The chain carries TRBV9 and TRBJ1-4, with TRBD1 as a possible D gene (6 bases). Looked up from germline, CDR1 is SGDLS and CDR2 is YYNGEE. This CDR3 is built from 17 residues. The CDR3: CASILGGQAGGRGKPFF. In DNA, the CDR3 is TGTGCCAGCATCCTGGGGGGGCAGGCTGGGGGTCGGGGAAAACCGTTTTTT.

About this clonotype itself: One end of the junction varies from germline; a read error may be responsible. The V gene is TRBV7-9, the J gene TRBJ2-3, with D possibly TRBD1 on 6 matching bases. Per germline, CDR1 SEHNR and CDR2 FQNEAQ (reference sequence). The CDR3 loop spans 14 amino acids. DNA for the CDR3: TGTGCCAGCAACTTATCAGGGACACCAGATACGCAGTATTTT. Translated: CASNLSGTPDTQYF. The full variable domain, rest sourced from reference TRBV7-9 and TRBJ2-3, is DTGVSQNPRHKITKRGQNVTFRCDPISEHNRLYWYRQTLGQGPEFLTYFQNEAQLEKSRLLSDRFSAERPKGSFSTLEIQRTEQGDSAMYLCASNLSGTPDTQYFGPGTRLTVL.

In this sample, this clonotype turned up many times. CDR3 protein: CASSQGGQGKTEAFF. CDR3 DNA sequence: TGCGCCAGCAGCCAAGGGGGCCAGGGGAAGACTGAAGCTTTCTTT. The chain recombines TRBV4-1 with TRBJ1-1, with D maybe TRBD1 (6 bases). V was pared by 1 base and J by 5 bases, with 14 bases between. CDR3 length: 15 residues. Germline V gene lookup returns CDR1 MGHRA and CDR2 YSYEKL.

This clonotype showed up many times. CDR3 sequence (DNA): TGCAGTGCTAGAGGCCCGGGGGATGAAAAACTGTTTTTT. Amino acid sequence: CSARGPGDEKLFF. The V gene is TRBV20-1, the J gene TRBJ1-4, with D tentatively TRBD1 (5 bases). V lost 1 base to trimming and J lost 6 bases, with 9 bases between them. The length of the CDR3 is 13 residues. Germline V gives CDR1 DFQATT, CDR2 SNEGSKA (reference sequence).

At least ten counts were recorded for this clonotype. This chain connects TRBV11-2 to TRBJ2-5; the D call may be TRBD1 or TRBD2 (5 bases each). With 4 bases removed from V and 4 bases from J, the gap between germline ends came to 25 bases. Germline CDR1 SGHAT, CDR2 FQNNGV. CDR3 length: 18 amino acids. The CDR3 nucleotides read TGTGCCAGCAGCTATTGGAAGCTGGGACCAAAGTCCGGAGAGACCCAGTACTTC. Amino acids: CASSYWKLGPKSGETQYF.

This clonotype was counted a few times. Its ends do not fully match the called genes, so a read error is possible. The chain has TRBV7-9 and TRBJ2-5; tentatively, D is TRBD1 (5 bases). This CDR3 is built from 12 residues. From germline, CDR1 is SEHNR and CDR2 FQNEAQ (reference sequence). The CDR3 DNA sequence: TGTGCCAGCACCCTCCTTAGACAGTACTTAGACTTC. The encoded protein is CASTLLRQYLDF.

Notes on this clonotype: It may be a read error: a sequence one base away is much more abundant. The chain couples TRBV5-8 to TRBJ1-1; D unclear. This CDR3 spans 16 amino acids. Germline V CDR1 and CDR2: SGHTS, YDEGEE. The CDR3 loop is CASSLIEGRMNTEALF. CDR3 sequence (DNA): TGTGCCAGCAGCTTGATCGAAGGCAGGATGAACACTGAAGCTCTCTTT.

There are many counts of this clonotype. The chain couples TRBV24-1 to TRBJ2-2; no reliable D call. Germline assignment: CDR1 KGHDR and CDR2 SFDVKD. The CDR3 is 14 amino acids. V was shortened by 2 bases and J by 5 bases, with 8 bases between the two germline ends. CDR3 protein: CATSDSAATGELFF. DNA of the CDR3: TGTGCCACCAGTGATTCGGCGGCGACCGGGGAGCTGTTTTTT.

V gene TRBV6-1 combines with J gene TRBJ1-2; 9 bases match TRBD1. With V trimmed by 6 bases and J by 3 bases, 5 bases remained unmatched. CDR3 length: 14 amino acids. Germline V gene lookup returns CDR1 MNHNS and CDR2 SASEGT. CDR3 nucleotides: TGTGCCAGCAGACCGGGACAGGGTCACTATGGCTACACCTTC. Translated: CASRPGQGHYGYTF.

This clonotype was seen at least ten times. This chain uses TRBV20-1 with TRBJ1-1; no firm D call. CDR3 size: 12 residues. Between the trimmed V and J ends, which lost 6 bases and 3 bases, there was a span of 11 bases. CDR1 DFQATT and CDR2 SNEGSKA come from the germline V gene (reference sequence). CDR3 region: CSAIDEYTEAFF. The CDR3, as DNA: TGCAGTGCAATCGACGAGTACACTGAAGCTTTCTTT.

This clonotype showed up many times. The J gene is TRBJ2-3, the V gene TRBV27; 11 bases are a match to TRBD2. J was trimmed by 2 bases and V by 3 bases; bases with no gene match: 4. The CDR3 contains 16 residues. CDR1 is MNHEY and CDR2 is SMNVEV in the germline V gene (reference sequence). As DNA, the CDR3 is TGTGCCAGCAGTTTTAGCGGGAGGGCCCACACAGATACGCAGTATTTT. This codes for CASSFSGRAHTDTQYF.

The chain links TRBV13 to TRBJ1-1; D gene ambiguous. CDR3 length: 12 residues. V lost 4 bases and J 10 bases, leaving 13 bases between the germline ends. Germline V gene lookup returns CDR1 PRHDT and CDR2 FYEKMQ (reference sequence). As DNA, the CDR3 is TGTGCCAGCAGCTCTACCGCCCAATTAGCTTTCTTT. As protein: CASSSTAQLAFF.

There are many counts of this clonotype. The rearrangement links TRBV30 to TRBJ2-5; D not certain. The CDR3 is made up of 12 amino acids. V dropped 1 base and J dropped 0 bases, with 3 bases sitting between them. Looked up from germline, CDR1 is GTSNPN and CDR2 is SVGIG (reference sequence). CDR3 bases: TGTGCCTGGAGTGGTGACCAAGAGACCCAGTACTTC. Translated, it gives CAWSGDQETQYF.

This clonotype appeared a few times. The V gene is TRBV28, the J gene TRBJ2-3; TRBD1 is a possible D gene (5 bases). Germline CDR1 is MDHEN and CDR2 is SYDVKM. V lost 6 bases, J lost 2 bases, and 21 bases lay in between. The CDR3 has 17 residues. The CDR3 sequence is CASSLPTVGPDTDTQYF. The CDR3 DNA follows: TGTGCCAGCAGCTTACCGACAGTTGGGCCTGACACAGATACGCAGTATTTT.

This clonotype was recorded many times. One end of the junction does not line up with germline, which may come from a read error. The chain is built from TRBV6-5 and TRBJ1-1; 7 bases fit TRBD1. The CDR3 is 12 residues long. CDR1 is MNHEY and CDR2 is SVGAGI in the germline V gene. CDR3 bases: TGTGCCAGCAGTTACTCCTTGGGACAGAGCGTTTTT. Translation: CASSYSLGQSVF.

This clonotype occurred many times. The chain has TRBV5-4 and TRBJ1-1; 10 nucleotides line up with TRBD1. The ends lost 4 bases at V and 2 bases at J; junction bases unmatched: 11. Germline CDR1 is SGHNT and CDR2 is YYREEE (reference sequence). The CDR3 is 17 amino acids. The CDR3 DNA sequence: TGTGCCAGCAGCCCGGGTCCGGGACAGGGGACAAACACTGAAGCTTTCTTT. This sequence encodes CASSPGPGQGTNTEAFF.

In its sample, this clonotype was seen a few times. The rearrangement links TRBV6-6 to TRBJ2-3; 10 bases align to TRBD2. V lost 7 bases, J lost 5 bases, and 6 bases stayed unmatched. This CDR3 has 14 amino acids. Germline V CDR1 and CDR2: MNHNY, SVGAGI (reference sequence). CDR3 sequence (DNA): TGTGCCAGCATTCTAGCGGGGGATGAAGATACGCAGTATTTT. Its protein is CASILAGDEDTQYF.